These 22 T cell receptor beta chains were sequenced from one sample in a study of beta chain features in type 1 diabetes. Study conclusions and caveats: When Type 1 diabetes patients were examined, their TCRB CDR3s proved moderately but significantly shorter in all four CD4+ subsets.

TCRB transcripts that were expressed got sequenced, as all of the isolated RNA had been reverse transcribed. Repertoires were generated with immunoSEQ multiplex PCR, while TCRdb's copy carries only in-frame clones and drops some. The sample contains hundreds of thousands of clones, 10% to 15% of which appear only once. The antigens these receptors bind are not known. Material for sequencing was naive CD4+ T cells from blood. The source is a man between 18 and 29 years old with type 1 diabetes.

In this sample, this clone turned up a few times. The CDR3 region is CAWTIAGREKVSEQFF. For the CDR3, the DNA is TGTGCCTGGACGATTGCAGGTCGTGAAAAAGTTAGTGAGCAGTTCTTC. This rearrangement joins TRBV30 to TRBJ2-1, with no clear D. The length of the CDR3 is 16 residues. The ends were cut back, 4 bases at V and 9 bases at J, with 25 bases in the middle. The germline V gene encodes CDR1 GTSNPN and CDR2 SVGIG (reference sequence).

This rearrangement joins TRBV6-5 to TRBJ2-1; D possibly matches TRBD1 or TRBD2 (5 bases each). The CDR3 has 14 amino acids. From germline, CDR1 is MNHEY and CDR2 SVGAGI. V dropped 6 bases and J dropped 0 bases, with 9 bases sitting between them. CDR3 nucleotide sequence: TGTGCCAGCAGACCAGGGAGCTCCTACAATGAGCAGTTCTTC. Translating gives CASRPGSSYNEQFF.

V is TRBV30 and J is TRBJ1-6; 11 positions agree with TRBD1. CDR1 and CDR2 (germline): GTSNPN, SVGIG (reference sequence). The CDR3 length is 13 residues. The V gene end was trimmed by 5 bases and the J gene end by 8 bases; junction bases not matched to a gene: 2. The CDR3 coding sequence is TGTGCCTGGGCGGGACAGGGGGATTCACCCCTCCACTTT. Its translation is CAWAGQGDSPLHF.

The genes are TRBV5-1 and TRBJ1-6; D is possibly TRBD1 (5 bases). In germline, CDR1 is SGHRS, CDR2 YFSETQ. The CDR3 sequence is 14 residues long. Trimming took 2 bases from V and 5 from J, leaving 8 bases between them. The CDR3 protein is CASSFGTHNSPLHF. For the CDR3, the DNA is TGCGCCAGCAGCTTCGGGACCCATAATTCACCCCTCCACTTT.

This chain joins TRBV5-1 and TRBJ2-3, with D unclear. V dropped 3 bases and J dropped 6 bases, with 11 bases sitting between them. CDR1 is SGHRS, CDR2 YFSETQ, per germline. This CDR3 is 13 amino acids long. CDR3 amino acids: CASSSLPMDTQYF. CDR3 bases: TGCGCCAGCAGCTCACTCCCCATGGATACGCAGTATTTT.

On this clone itself: The same CDR3 is also encoded by other DNA sequences in this sample. V usage is TRBV30 and J usage is TRBJ1-2; D is unresolved. Germline CDR1 and CDR2: GTSNPN and SVGIG (reference sequence). Between the trimmed V and J ends, which lost 0 bases and 2 bases, there was a span of 7 bases. This CDR3 is built from 13 residues. CDR3 coding DNA: TGTGCCTGGAGTGTATTAGGGAACTATGGCTACACCTTC. Residues: CAWSVLGNYGYTF.

This clone was picked up a small number of times. This chain joins TRBV30 and TRBJ1-2; perhaps TRBD1 as D (5 bases). V lost 2 bases and J 6 bases, leaving 16 bases between the germline ends. There are 14 residues in the CDR3. CDR1 is GTSNPN and CDR2 is SVGIG in the germline V gene (reference sequence). This CDR3 is CAWSMALGRDGYTF. The CDR3 region has the DNA TGTGCCTGGAGTATGGCTCTGGGACGGGATGGCTACACCTTC.

The chain recombines TRBV25-1 with TRBJ2-7; 8 bases are a match to TRBD1. The germline gives CDR1 MGHDK, CDR2 SYGVNS. The CDR3 is 15 amino acids. The junction had 6 bases not matched to a gene; V was cut back by 4 bases and J by 1 base. The CDR3 loop reads CASSGPRTGSYEQYF. The CDR3 nucleotides are TGTGCCAGCAGTGGGCCGAGGACAGGGTCCTACGAGCAGTACTTC.

This clone was detected a few times. V and J are TRBV30 and TRBJ2-2; a weak D match, TRBD1 (5 bases). Trimming removed 3 bases at V and 6 bases at J, with 11 bases between. The CDR3 covers 13 residues. CDR1 is GTSNPN, CDR2 SVGIG, per germline (reference sequence). CDR3 nucleotide sequence: TGTGCCTGGAGGACCAGGGTTGCCGGGGAGCTGTTTTTT. Amino acids: CAWRTRVAGELFF.

The chain uses TRBV29-1 and TRBJ2-5; 10 positions match TRBD1. The J call could be wrong; TRBJ2-7 is a better fit for the DNA end. Per the germline V gene, CDR1 is SQVTM and CDR2 is ANQGSEA. The CDR3 consists of 13 residues. CDR3: CSVVRDRGAEQYF. The CDR3 DNA sequence: TGCAGCGTCGTCCGGGACAGGGGTGCCGAGCAGTACTTC.

This clone was counted only a few times. This chain connects TRBV30 to TRBJ1-1; D gene unclear. Trimming removed 4 bases from V and 1 base from J, with 13 bases in between. The CDR3 spans 14 residues. Germline V lookup: CDR1 GTSNPN, CDR2 SVGIG (reference sequence). In DNA form, the CDR3 reads TGTGCCTGGATTTCGGCGCGTGGGAACACTGAAGCTTTCTTT. Its protein product is CAWISARGNTEAFF.

This clone was detected a few times. V gene TRBV28 combines with J gene TRBJ2-2; D remains ambiguous. This CDR3 comprises 17 residues. Germline assignment: CDR1 MDHEN and CDR2 SYDVKM. V lost 8 bases and J lost 1, with 20 bases in between. CDR3: CASHNPVGRKNTGELFF. In nucleotides, the CDR3 is TGTGCCAGCCATAACCCCGTAGGGCGGAAGAACACCGGGGAGCTGTTTTTT.

This clone has just a few counts. This chain connects TRBV15 to TRBJ2-7; D unresolved. Trimming removed 0 bases from V and 3 bases from J, with 9 bases in between. This CDR3 comprises 14 residues. In germline, CDR1 is LNHNV, CDR2 YYDKDF (reference sequence). The CDR3 coding sequence is TGTGCCACCAGCAGAGATGGTACGCTCTACGAGCAGTACTTC. Protein product: CATSRDGTLYEQYF.

The table lists this clone with a few counts. The chain couples TRBV27 to TRBJ2-7; TRBD1 matches at 8 bases. The CDR3 runs 15 residues. With V trimmed by 5 bases and J by 5 bases, 11 bases remained unmatched. Germline V gives CDR1 MNHEY, CDR2 SMNVEV (reference sequence). CDR3 region: CASSNPTGAIHEQYF. The CDR3 DNA reads TGTGCCAGCAGTAACCCGACAGGGGCAATCCACGAGCAGTACTTC.

This clone was counted between two and nine times. This chain uses TRBV27 with TRBJ2-7, with D perhaps TRBD1 (5 bases). Trimming cost V 5 bases and J 2 bases, with 10 bases left between them. From germline, CDR1 is MNHEY and CDR2 SMNVEV (reference sequence). The CDR3 covers 13 residues. This CDR3 is CASSPLGAYEQYF. CDR3 DNA sequence: TGTGCCAGCAGTCCTCTAGGGGCCTACGAGCAGTACTTC.

The J gene is TRBJ2-7, the V gene TRBV20-1; D remains unclear. CDR1 and CDR2 from the germline V gene are DFQATT and SNEGSKA (reference sequence). V was clipped by 5 bases and J by 4 bases, with 9 bases between them. CDR3 size: 11 residues. CDR3 sequence: CSAARSYEQYF. CDR3 DNA sequence: TGCAGTGCTGCCAGGTCTTACGAGCAGTACTTC.

This clone was counted a few times. The chain joins TRBV19 to TRBJ2-3; a possible D gene is TRBD1 (7 bases). Germline assignment: CDR1 LNHDA and CDR2 SQIVND (reference sequence). The CDR3 is 14 residues long. Trimming removed 6 bases from V and 6 bases from J, with 16 bases in between. CDR3 DNA sequence: TGTGCCAGTAGCAACCAGGGGGGTTTGGATACGCAGTATTTT. It encodes CASSNQGGLDTQYF.

The chain has TRBV15 and TRBJ2-1, with D perhaps assigned TRBD1 or TRBD2 (5 bases each). The CDR3 is 14 amino acids. V shed 2 bases and J shed 7 bases, with 12 bases lying between them. Germline V gene lookup returns CDR1 LNHNV and CDR2 YYDKDF (reference sequence). CDR3 loop: CATSRPGTRNEQFF. The CDR3 DNA reads TGTGCCACCAGCAGACCTGGGACCCGTAATGAGCAGTTCTTC.

This clone turned up a few times. The chain employs TRBV11-2 and TRBJ2-3, with unresolved D. CDR1 is SGHAT, CDR2 FQNNGV, per germline. This CDR3 comprises 12 residues. V lost 4 bases and J 8 bases, leaving 10 bases between the germline ends. Here the CDR3 DNA reads TGTGCCAGCAGCTCCCACGGTGGTACGCAGTATTTT. Translated: CASSSHGGTQYF.

This rearrangement joins TRBV7-2 to TRBJ2-3; TRBD1 is a possible D gene (6 bases). This CDR3 has 15 residues. Germline V lookup: CDR1 SGHTA, CDR2 FQGNSA. V was cut by 3 bases and J by 0 bases, with 10 bases left in between. The DNA for the CDR3 is TGTGCCAGCAGCTTTGGGGGCCCTAGCACAGATACGCAGTATTTT. Protein product: CASSFGGPSTDTQYF.

The rearrangement links TRBV4-1 to TRBJ1-6; the D gene is possibly TRBD1 (6 bases). Germline V gene data show CDR1 as MGHRA and CDR2 as YSYEKL. The CDR3 spans 16 residues. Trimming removed 1 base at V and 10 bases at J, with 17 bases between. The DNA for the CDR3 is TGCGCCAGCAGCCAAGTGGGGAGCAGGGGTGGATCACCCCTCCACTTT. Translated, it gives CASSQVGSRGGSPLHF.

This clone was detected a few times. V gene TRBV2 combines with J gene TRBJ2-7, with D hard to call. This CDR3 contains 13 residues. V dropped 4 bases and J dropped 2 bases, with 9 bases sitting between them. Germline CDR1 SNHLY, CDR2 FYNNEI. The CDR3 DNA is TGTGCCAGCAGTGTTCGAGGTACCTACGAGCAGTACTTC. Translation gives CASSVRGTYEQYF.